This is a list of T cell receptor beta chains from one sample in a study of beta chain features in type 1 diabetes. The data were produced by immunoSEQ multiplex PCR, yet TCRdb's version contains in-frame clones alone and is incomplete. The sample holds approximately 730,000 clones; 13% are singletons and the top ten take around 0.022%. The sequencing input was naive CD4+ T cells from blood. The receptors come from a young man with type 1 diabetes. The CDR3 runs from the conserved cysteine through the conserved F or W. D genes are given only for firm matches. Not all rows give a size; the values are once, few, many and, for expanded clones, a class.

len	abundance	d_gene	v_gene	j_gene	CDR3aa	CDR3nt
11	NA	NA	TRBV30	TRBJ2-1	CAWSSPYEQFF	TGTGCCTGGAGTTCTCCCTATGAGCAGTTCTTC
13	NA	TRBD1	TRBV29-1	TRBJ2-1	CSERTGAMGEQFF	TGCAGCGAGAGGACAGGGGCAATGGGTGAGCAGTTCTTC
18	NA	NA	TRBV4-1	TRBJ1-2	CASSQESVRSQENYGYTF	TGCGCCAGCAGCCAAGAATCGGTAAGAAGTCAGGAAAACTATGGCTACACCTTC
15	few	TRBD1	TRBV6-5	TRBJ1-6	CASSYLGQGSSPLHF	TGTGCCAGCAGTTACCTGGGACAGGGATCTTCACCCCTCCACTTT
16	few	NA	TRBV9	TRBJ2-2	CASESRGGGNTGELFF	TGTGCCAGTGAGAGTCGGGGTGGCGGAAACACCGGGGAGCTGTTTTTT
14	NA	NA	TRBV5-1	TRBJ1-1	CASIPTTGRTEAFF	TGCGCCAGCATCCCAACAACAGGGCGCACTGAAGCTTTCTTT
14	NA	NA	TRBV11-2	TRBJ2-5	CASSSDRARETQYF	TGTGCCAGCAGCTCCGATCGGGCGAGGGAGACCCAGTACTTC
16	NA	NA	TRBV27	TRBJ2-7	CASSLYPGVVLYEQYF	TGTGCCAGCAGTTTATACCCAGGGGTGGTACTCTACGAGCAGTACTTC
15	NA	NA	TRBV6-5	TRBJ1-1	CASSYERDPKTEAFF	TGTGCCAGCAGTTACGAGCGCGACCCAAAGACTGAAGCTTTCTTT
17	NA	NA	TRBV6-4	TRBJ2-6	CASSVGDGGSGANVLTF	TGTGCCAGCAGTGTGGGTGATGGGGGCTCTGGGGCCAACGTCCTGACTTTC
16	few	NA	TRBV13	TRBJ1-1	CASSLGPPPMNTEAFF	TGTGCCAGCAGCCTGGGCCCTCCGCCCATGAACACTGAAGCTTTCTTT
15	few	TRBD1	TRBV4-1	TRBJ1-1	CASRKTGALNTEAFF	TGCGCCAGCAGGAAGACAGGGGCCCTTAACACTGAAGCTTTCTTT
12	few	NA	TRBV29-1	TRBJ1-1	CSVEAGRTEAFF	TGCAGCGTTGAAGCGGGGCGGACTGAAGCTTTCTTT
16	few	NA	TRBV9	TRBJ1-1	CASSVGGALTDTEAFF	TGTGCCAGCAGCGTAGGGGGTGCCCTGACGGACACTGAAGCTTTCTTT
12	few	NA	TRBV29-1	TRBJ1-2	CSGDPMNYGYTF	TGCAGCGGTGACCCCATGAACTATGGCTACACCTTC
14	NA	NA	TRBV2	TRBJ1-6	CASITSGDDSPLHF	TGTGCCAGCATTACCTCGGGGGACGACTCACCCCTCCACTTT
19	NA	TRBD2	TRBV5-4	TRBJ2-2	CASSARGLAGASTTGELFF	TGTGCCAGCAGCGCCCGGGGACTAGCGGGCGCCTCGACCACCGGGGAGCTGTTTTTT
17	NA	TRBD1	TRBV19	TRBJ2-1	CASSRPTFRGLYNEQFF	TGTGCCAGTAGTAGACCCACTTTCAGGGGGTTGTACAATGAGCAGTTCTTC
14	NA	NA	TRBV27	TRBJ2-6	CATSGLSGANVLTF	TGTGCCACCTCAGGGCTCTCTGGGGCCAACGTCCTGACTTTC
14	few	TRBD1	TRBV9	TRBJ1-1	CASSNRGGNTEAFF	TGTGCCAGCAGCAACAGGGGAGGGAACACTGAAGCTTTCTTT
14	NA	NA	TRBV7-9	TRBJ1-4	CASSSSGGSEKLFF	TGTGCCAGCAGCTCCTCAGGAGGGAGTGAAAAACTGTTTTTT
13	once	NA	TRBV7-9	TRBJ1-5	CASSLGPPQPQHF	TGTGCCAGCAGCTTAGGGCCCCCTCAGCCCCAGCATTTT
15	few	NA	TRBV4-1	TRBJ2-2	CASSQMGGDTGELFF	TGCGCCAGCAGCCAGATGGGCGGAGACACCGGGGAGCTGTTTTTT
16	NA	TRBD2	TRBV7-8	TRBJ2-3	CASSASAAGAPNTQYF	TGTGCCAGCAGCGCCTCCGCAGCGGGGGCCCCTAATACGCAGTATTTT
12	few	NA	TRBV13	TRBJ1-6	CASTPGNSPLHF	TGTGCCAGCACCCCAGGGAATTCACCCCTCCACTTT
13	NA	NA	TRBV7-9	TRBJ2-1	CASSLVTYNEQFF	TGTGCCAGCAGCTTAGTAACCTACAATGAGCAGTTCTTC
16	few	TRBD1	TRBV5-4	TRBJ2-5	CASSPPPTGAQETQYF	TGTGCCAGCAGCCCTCCCCCGACAGGGGCCCAAGAGACCCAGTACTTC